These 23 T cell receptor beta chains share one sample of origin, sequenced in a study of CD8 T cells in Susac syndrome. cDNA came from roughly 0.47 to 1 ug RNA primed by random hexamers. TCRdb re-called the immunoSEQ multiplex PCR reads with MiXCR, one entry per CDR3 protein. The data contain hundreds of thousands of distinct CDR3 sequences, about 89% of them seen just once; the ten biggest clones take up under 0.2%. The sample taken for sequencing was CD8+ T cells from PBMCs. These receptors all come from a human donor with multiple sclerosis.

This chain links TRBV2 with TRBJ1-1; D ambiguous. The CDR3 extends over 14 amino acids. The V end was cut by 2 bases, the J end by 4 bases, with 11 bases between. CDR1 and CDR2 (germline): SNHLY, FYNNEI. The CDR3: CASSEPSPSTEAFF. The CDR3 bases are TGTGCCAGCAGTGAACCGTCCCCCAGCACTGAAGCTTTCTTT. Full variable domain (outside the CDR3, taken from reference TRBV2 and TRBJ1-1): EPEVTQTPSHQVTQMGQEVILRCVPISNHLYFYWYRQILGQKVEFLVSFYNNEISEKSEIFDDQFSVERPDGSNFTLKIRSTKLEDSAMYFCASSEPSPSTEAFFGQGTRLTVV.

The chain recombines TRBV27 with TRBJ1-5, with 7 positions matching TRBD1. The CDR3 runs 13 residues. The V segment lost 8 bases and the J segment 3 bases; nucleotides outside the gene matches: 4. Germline CDR1 MNHEY, CDR2 SMNVEV (reference sequence). The CDR3 sequence: CASGTVINQPQHF. The CDR3 region has the DNA TGTGCCAGCGGGACAGTGATCAATCAGCCCCAGCATTTT.

The rearrangement links TRBV11-2 to TRBJ2-5; D is perhaps TRBD1 (6 bases). The CDR3 totals 13 residues. Looked up from germline, CDR1 is SGHAT and CDR2 is FQNNGV. Trimming removed 2 bases from V and 3 bases from J, with 7 bases in between. This chain's CDR3 is CASSLHREETQYF. The CDR3 nucleotides read TGTGCCAGCAGCTTACACAGGGAAGAGACCCAGTACTTC.

The chain has TRBV27 and TRBJ2-7; possibly TRBD1 for D (5 bases). Germline loops: CDR1 MNHEY, CDR2 SMNVEV (reference sequence). CDR3 length: 14 residues. V was cut by 6 bases and J by 1 base, with 13 bases left in between. CDR3 in amino acids: CASRPMDTSYEQYF. In DNA, the CDR3 is TGTGCCAGCAGACCAATGGACACTTCCTACGAGCAGTACTTC.

The rearrangement links TRBV20-1 to TRBJ1-4; perhaps TRBD1 as D (5 bases). V was cut by 6 bases and J by 6 bases, with 29 bases left in between. Germline V gene sequence: CDR1 DFQATT, CDR2 SNEGSKA (reference sequence). The CDR3 sequence is 18 residues long. The CDR3 region has the DNA TGCAGTGCAACTTACAGTGCCCAAAACCTCGGAGGGGATGAAAAACTGTTTTTT. As protein: CSATYSAQNLGGDEKLFF.

The chain links TRBV15 to TRBJ2-2; no clear D gene. Trimming stripped 2 bases from V and 5 bases from J, with 6 bases between. CDR3 length equals 13 residues. Germline V CDR1 and CDR2: LNHNV, YYDKDF (reference sequence). CDR3 amino acids: CATSRLATGELFF. CDR3 DNA sequence: TGTGCCACCAGCAGATTAGCTACCGGGGAGCTGTTTTTT.

V is TRBV7-2 and J is TRBJ2-3; TRBD2 matches at 10 bases. The CDR3 spans 16 residues. With 4 bases clipped from V and 0 bases from J, the junction kept 4 bases outside the gene matches. Per the germline V gene, CDR1 is SGHTA and CDR2 is FQGNSA. For the CDR3, the DNA is TGTGCCAGCAGCTCTCAGACTAGCGGGAGCACAGATACGCAGTATTTT. Residues: CASSSQTSGSTDTQYF.

The chain recombines TRBV6-5 with TRBJ2-3; TRBD2 is a possible D gene (6 bases). V dropped 2 bases and J dropped 1 base, with 16 bases sitting between them. Germline CDR1 and CDR2: MNHEY and SVGAGI. The CDR3 sequence is 17 residues long. CDR3: CASSYSPPGEGTDTQYF. For the CDR3, the DNA is TGTGCCAGCAGTTACAGTCCCCCGGGAGAAGGCACAGATACGCAGTATTTT.

The chain employs TRBV28 and TRBJ2-1, with D unresolved. Trimming pared 10 bases from V and 3 bases from J, leaving 10 bases between. Per germline, CDR1 MDHEN and CDR2 SYDVKM. The CDR3 has 12 residues. Here the CDR3 reads CATFSFYNEQFF. In DNA, the CDR3 is TGTGCCACGTTCAGCTTCTACAATGAGCAGTTCTTC. Full variable domain (remainder filled in from reference TRBV28 and TRBJ2-1): DVKVTQSSRYLVKRTGEKVFLECVQDMDHENMFWYRQDPGLGLRLIYFSYDVKMKEKGDIPEGYSVSREKKERFSLILESASTNQTSMYLCATFSFYNEQFFGPGTRLTVL.

V usage is TRBV12-3 or TRBV12-4 and J usage is TRBJ2-7; 8 positions match TRBD2. The CDR3 has 15 residues. Trimming took 4 bases from V and 3 from J; bases not matched to a gene: 8. The CDR3 DNA sequence: TGTGCCAGCAGTTATTCAGCGGGGGCTTTCTACGAGCAGTACTTC. Translated: CASSYSAGAFYEQYF.

This chain connects TRBV27 to TRBJ2-5, with D tentatively TRBD1 (8 bases). Trimming removed 4 bases from V and 5 bases from J, with 14 bases in between. Germline CDR1 and CDR2: MNHEY and SMNVEV (reference sequence). The CDR3 extends over 14 amino acids. The DNA of the CDR3 is TGTGCCAGCAGTTCAGACAGGGGAGGGGAGACCCAGTACTTC. It specifies CASSSDRGGETQYF.

The chain joins TRBV27 to TRBJ2-1; maybe TRBD2 (7 bases). The CDR3 is made up of 15 amino acids. V lost 11 bases to trimming and J lost 0 bases, with 17 bases between them. Germline-derived CDR1 and CDR2 are MNHEY and SMNVEV (reference sequence). This CDR3 reads CAARAGASSYNEQFF. In DNA, the CDR3 is TGTGCCGCTCGGGCGGGGGCGTCCTCCTACAATGAGCAGTTCTTC.

The chain employs TRBV5-6 and TRBJ2-5; 10 positions match TRBD2. The germline gives CDR1 SGHDT, CDR2 YYEEEE. The CDR3 sequence is 17 residues long. J gave up 3 bases and V 5 bases, and 13 bases lay outside the gene matches. CDR3 bases: TGTGCCAGCAGGCCGAGGAGCGGGAGGGCCCGAGAAGAGACCCAGTACTTC. Amino acids: CASRPRSGRAREETQYF.

This chain connects TRBV4-2 to TRBJ2-1, with D maybe TRBD2 (6 bases). There are 15 residues in the CDR3. V shed 1 base and J shed 3 bases, with 10 bases lying between them. In germline, CDR1 is LGHNA, CDR2 YNFKEQ. The CDR3, as DNA: TGTGCCAGCAGCCAAGGTAGCGGAGTCTACAATGAGCAGTTCTTC. It is translated as CASSQGSGVYNEQFF.

The genes are TRBV7-2 and TRBJ2-1; TRBD1 agrees at 7 bases. V was clipped by 5 bases and J by 0 bases; unmatched bases: 7. This CDR3 region has 16 residues. CDR1 and CDR2 (germline): SGHTA, FQGNSA. In nucleotides, the CDR3 is TGTGCCAGCAGCCGGACAGGCCTGAGCTCCTACAATGAGCAGTTCTTC. Residues: CASSRTGLSSYNEQFF.

The chain employs TRBV20-1 and TRBJ2-1; 14 bases match TRBD2. The CDR3 sequence is 22 residues long. V lost 1 base, J lost 8 bases, and 25 bases stayed unmatched. Germline lookup yields CDR1 DFQATT and CDR2 SNEGSKA (reference sequence). The CDR3 DNA follows: TGCAGTGCTAGAGCGGGGGACAGGGCGACTAGCGGGAGGGTCACGCACCCCGATGAGCAGTTCTTC. Translated: CSARAGDRATSGRVTHPDEQFF.

The gene calls are TRBV19 and TRBJ1-5; TRBD1 aligns across 10 bases. The V gene end was trimmed by 5 bases and the J gene end by 2 bases; junction bases not matched to a gene: 9. This CDR3 region has 17 residues. Germline lookup yields CDR1 LNHDA and CDR2 SQIVND (reference sequence). The CDR3 is CASSPRQGAVGNQPQHF. For the CDR3, the DNA is TGTGCCAGTAGTCCTAGACAGGGGGCGGTCGGCAATCAGCCCCAGCATTTT.

V gene TRBV20-1 combines with J gene TRBJ2-1, with D possibly TRBD2 on 6 matching bases. The CDR3 length is 16 residues. V was shortened by 1 base and J by 3 bases, with 16 bases between the two germline ends. The germline gives CDR1 DFQATT, CDR2 SNEGSKA (reference sequence). The CDR3 DNA reads as TGCAGTGCTAGAGTAGGTCGACTAGTCGTCTACAATGAGCAGTTCTTC. This gives the protein CSARVGRLVVYNEQFF.

CDR3 DNA: TGTGCCAGCAGTTTAAGCGGGGGGCTCCTAGCCAAAAACATTCAGTACTTC. The encoded protein is CASSLSGGLLAKNIQYF. This rearrangement joins TRBV27 to TRBJ2-4; 9 bases agree with TRBD2. The CDR3 extends over 17 amino acids. Per the germline V gene, CDR1 is MNHEY and CDR2 is SMNVEV (reference sequence). V was pared by 2 bases and J by 0 bases, with 5 bases of the junction left unmatched.

The chain recombines TRBV7-3 with TRBJ1-2, with 9 bases matching TRBD1. V lost 4 bases, J lost 8 bases, and 8 bases stayed unmatched. This CDR3 spans 14 amino acids. The germline V gene has CDR1 SGHTA and CDR2 FQGTGA. CDR3 DNA: TGTGCCAGCAGCTCCGGACAGGGGTTGAGCGGCTACACCTTC. It is translated as CASSSGQGLSGYTF.

The chain is built from TRBV7-9 and TRBJ2-7, with TRBD2 matching over 11 bases. The germline V gene encodes CDR1 SEHNR and CDR2 FQNEAQ (reference sequence). V trimming: 5 bases; J trimming: 3 bases; junction bases outside the gene matches: 9. The CDR3 has 16 residues. The CDR3 region has the DNA TGTGCCAGCAGCCGAGATCCGGGACTAGCGGACTACGAGCAGTACTTC. Protein: CASSRDPGLADYEQYF. Filled out from reference TRBV7-9 and TRBJ2-7, the complete variable domain reads DTGVSQNPRHKITKRGQNVTFRCDPISEHNRLYWYRQTLGQGPEFLTYFQNEAQLEKSRLLSDRFSAERPKGSFSTLEIQRTEQGDSAMYLCASSRDPGLADYEQYFGPGTRLTVT.

Turning to this clonotype: One junction end disagrees with the germline gene, perhaps due to a read error. The chain carries TRBV5-6 and TRBJ1-2, with 10 bases identical to TRBD1. CDR3 size: 15 residues. Per the germline V gene, CDR1 is SGHDT and CDR2 is YYEEEE. CDR3 sequence (DNA): TGTGCCAGCAGCTCTCCCGGACAGGGGGTGTATGACTACACCTTC. Encoded protein: CASSSPGQGVYDYTF.

V usage is TRBV4-3 and J usage is TRBJ2-7; TRBD2 agrees at 10 bases. The CDR3 has 16 residues. From germline, CDR1 is LGHNA and CDR2 YSLEER. With 3 bases clipped from V and 4 bases from J, the junction kept 9 bases outside the gene matches. CDR3 sequence reads: CASSQLPSGSLYEQYF. CDR3 in DNA: TGCGCCAGCAGCCAGCTTCCTAGCGGGAGTCTGTACGAGCAGTACTTC.